A single sample is the source of the 27 T cell receptor beta chains below, sequenced in a study of vaccination and CD4 T cells after COVID-19. Antigens for these TCRs are unknown. Treatment denoted: roughly 10-day PBMC culture with coronavirus spike peptide pools or control peptides (ViraFEST assay). From the unexposed donor, CD4+ T cells were collected ahead of the COVID-19 pandemic (2011-2018). Sequence data for DNA of cultured CD4+ T cells were generated by the Oncomine TCR Beta short-read assay. In TCRdb, the PCR reads were re-called with MiXCR into one record per CDR3 protein. The data show about 7,800 distinct CDR3 sequences, 56% seen once. Sequenced material: CD4+ T cells from blood, cultured in vitro. The receptor source for this set is a human donor in good health.

The rearrangement uses TRBV19 and TRBJ2-2; D may be TRBD1 (5 bases). Per the germline V gene, CDR1 is LNHDA and CDR2 is SQIVND (reference sequence). CDR3 length: 13 amino acids. Trimming cost V 3 bases and J 4 bases, with 6 bases left between them. CDR3 residues: CASSIRGTGELFF. The CDR3, as DNA: TGTGCCAGTAGTATTAGGGGCACCGGGGAGCTGTTTTTT. The variable domain in full, with the rest retrieved from reference TRBV19 and TRBJ2-2, is DGGITQSPKYLFRKEGQNVTLSCEQNLNHDAMYWYRQDPGQGLRLIYYSQIVNDFQKGDIAEGYSVSREKKESFPLTVTSAQKNPTAFYLCASSIRGTGELFFGEGSRLTVL.

The chain joins TRBV11-2 to TRBJ1-1; 7 nucleotides line up with TRBD1. The length of the CDR3 is 15 residues. Per the germline V gene, CDR1 is SGHAT and CDR2 is FQNNGV. V lost 5 bases to trimming and J lost 8 bases; unmatched junction nucleotides: 14. DNA for the CDR3: TGTGCCAGCAGCCCGACTAGGACAGGCTGGCGCGAAGCTTTCTTT. Encoded protein: CASSPTRTGWREAFF. Supplemented by reference TRBV11-2 and TRBJ1-1, the full variable domain reads EAGVAQSPRYKIIEKRQSVAFWCNPISGHATLYWYQQILGQGPKLLIQFQNNGVVDDSQLPKDRFSAERLKGVDSTLKIQPAKLEDSAVYLCASSPTRTGWREAFFGQGTRLTVV.

This clonotype was recorded a few times. The chain uses TRBV19 and TRBJ1-6, with 8 bases aligning to TRBD1. V gave up 4 bases and J gave up 10 bases; unmatched junction bases: 6. The CDR3 has 14 amino acids. Germline CDR1 reads LNHDA; CDR2 reads SQIVND (reference sequence). DNA for the CDR3: TGTGCCAGTAGTAAGGGACAGGTTTTCTCACCCCTCCACTTT. Translated: CASSKGQVFSPLHF.

V and J are TRBV2 and TRBJ1-2; D uncertain. Trimming removed 4 bases from V and 6 bases from J, with 6 bases in between. This CDR3 spans 11 amino acids. CDR1 SNHLY and CDR2 FYNNEI come from the germline V gene. The CDR3 DNA reads as TGTGCCAGCAGTGGCAGACATGGCTACACCTTC. Its translation: CASSGRHGYTF.

The rearrangement joins TRBV6-1 to TRBJ2-7; D is uncertain. Germline V gene sequence: CDR1 MNHNS, CDR2 SASEGT. Trimming took 7 bases from V and 1 from J, leaving 2 bases between them. There are 10 residues in the CDR3. The CDR3 protein is CASKSYEQYF. DNA of the CDR3: TGTGCCAGCAAGTCCTACGAGCAGTACTTC.

The chain links TRBV2 to TRBJ1-3; D unclear. The CDR3 covers 12 residues. Germline V gene lookup returns CDR1 SNHLY and CDR2 FYNNEI. Trimming shortened V by 6 bases and J by 2 bases, and 5 bases separated the two germline ends. CDR3 DNA sequence: TGTGCCAGCAGGACCCCTGGAAACACCATATATTTT. Protein sequence: CASRTPGNTIYF.

A few counts support this clonotype. The chain carries TRBV27 and TRBJ2-3; no firm D call. The CDR3 covers 14 residues. Germline CDR1 and CDR2: MNHEY and SMNVEV (reference sequence). Trimming left V 7 bases short and J 0 bases short, with 11 bases between. CDR3 protein: CASNPRWSTDTQYF. DNA for the CDR3: TGTGCCAGCAATCCACGTTGGAGCACAGATACGCAGTATTTT.

This clonotype was recorded a few times. The chain recombines TRBV6-5 with TRBJ2-5; D ambiguous. Germline V gene sequence: CDR1 MNHEY, CDR2 SVGAGI. With 4 bases removed from V and 2 bases from J, the gap between germline ends came to 8 bases. This CDR3 is built from 13 residues. The CDR3 spells CASSFRSQETQYF. In DNA, the CDR3 is TGTGCCAGCAGTTTTCGTAGTCAAGAGACCCAGTACTTC.

This clonotype was seen a few times. The chain couples TRBV6-1 to TRBJ1-5, with unresolved D. CDR1 is MNHNS and CDR2 is SASEGT in the germline V gene. CDR3 length: 14 residues. With 4 bases removed from V and 5 bases from J, the gap between germline ends came to 12 bases. The CDR3 nucleotides read TGTGCCAGCAGTGGAGACACTTCTTATCAGCCCCAGCATTTT. Residues: CASSGDTSYQPQHF.

The chain uses TRBV6-5 and TRBJ1-1; D remains ambiguous. This CDR3 spans 14 amino acids. The germline V gene encodes CDR1 MNHEY and CDR2 SVGAGI. Between the trimmed V and J ends, which lost 2 bases and 0 bases, there was a span of 7 bases. DNA for the CDR3: TGTGCCAGCAGTTACGGGATCCTGAACACTGAAGCTTTCTTT. Its protein is CASSYGILNTEAFF.

This clonotype was counted a few times. The V and J genes are TRBV27 and TRBJ1-5; maybe TRBD1 (5 bases). CDR1 and CDR2 from the germline V gene are MNHEY and SMNVEV (reference sequence). The CDR3 totals 17 residues. V lost 4 bases and J 9 bases, leaving 25 bases between the germline ends. The CDR3 spells CASSSYLRGREQGPQHF. The CDR3 DNA is TGTGCCAGCAGTTCCTATCTACGTGGCAGGGAGCAAGGGCCCCAGCATTTT.

The V call is TRBV7-2, the J call TRBJ2-6, with 8 bases matching TRBD2. Germline V gives CDR1 SGHTA, CDR2 FQGNSA. CDR3 length equals 17 residues. V trimming: 1 base; J trimming: 10 bases; junction bases outside the gene matches: 12. The CDR3 DNA reads as TGTGCCAGCAGCTTAGAGGGCACGGGGGGGCGGAGGAACGTCCTGACTTTC. This codes for CASSLEGTGGRRNVLTF.

The chain links TRBV4-1 to TRBJ1-6, with 7 bases aligning to TRBD1. The J segment lost 8 bases and the V segment lost 5 bases, leaving 9 bases of the junction unmatched. CDR1 MGHRA and CDR2 YSYEKL come from the germline V gene. The length of the CDR3 is 15 residues. CDR3: CASSATTGFDSPLHF. In DNA form, the CDR3 reads TGCGCCAGCAGCGCCACGACAGGGTTCGATTCACCCCTCCACTTT.

The rearrangement links TRBV29-1 to TRBJ1-2; D remains unclear. The V end lost 3 bases, the J end lost 7 bases, and 3 bases lay between the germline ends. Germline CDR1 reads SQVTM; CDR2 reads ANQGSEA. The CDR3 contains 9 residues. CDR3 sequence reads: CSVDVGYTF. CDR3 bases: TGCAGCGTTGATGTTGGCTACACCTTC.

A single count supports this clonotype. The chain is built from TRBV6-5 and TRBJ2-7; 11 bases fit TRBD2. CDR3 length: 16 residues. With 1 base clipped from V and 2 bases from J, the junction kept 4 bases outside the gene matches. Germline CDR1 is MNHEY and CDR2 is SVGAGI. CDR3 residues: CASSYYTSGSPYEQYF. The CDR3 DNA sequence: TGTGCCAGCAGTTACTACACTAGCGGGAGCCCCTACGAGCAGTACTTC.

This chain joins TRBV7-2 and TRBJ2-7, with TRBD2 as a possible D gene (6 bases). Trimming took 5 bases from V and 2 from J, leaving 13 bases between them. There are 14 residues in the CDR3. CDR1 is SGHTA and CDR2 is FQGNSA in the germline V gene. The CDR3 sequence is CASSHGGGAYEQYF. CDR3 sequence (DNA): TGTGCCAGCAGCCACGGGGGTGGTGCCTACGAGCAGTACTTC.

J is TRBJ1-1 and V is TRBV20-1; tentative D call: TRBD1 (6 bases). Germline CDR1 reads DFQATT; CDR2 reads SNEGSKA (reference sequence). The length of the CDR3 is 12 residues. V lost 3 bases and J 4 bases, leaving 9 bases between the germline ends. CDR3 DNA sequence: TGCAGTGCTAGGGAGGGGGGCACTGAAGCTTTCTTT. Translation gives CSAREGGTEAFF.

The V and J genes are TRBV7-9 and TRBJ2-1; 10 bases are a match to TRBD2. This CDR3 is built from 16 residues. CDR1 is SEHNR, CDR2 FQNEAQ, per germline (reference sequence). Trimming removed 6 bases from V and 6 bases from J; junction bases left unmatched: 11. CDR3 DNA sequence: TGTGCCAGCAGTTCCGACCTAGCGGGAGAGATCAATGAGCAGTTCTTC. This gives the protein CASSSDLAGEINEQFF.

The V and J genes are TRBV10-3 and TRBJ1-5; 8 nucleotides line up with TRBD1. This CDR3 contains 16 residues. Germline CDR1 and CDR2: ENHRY and SYGVKD. V lost 4 bases to trimming and J lost 2 bases; unmatched junction nucleotides: 7. In nucleotides, the CDR3 is TGTGCCATCAGTGCGGCGGGACAGGTGGGCAATCAGCCCCAGCATTTT. Protein sequence: CAISAAGQVGNQPQHF.

The chain uses TRBV19 and TRBJ1-1, with D hard to call. In germline, CDR1 is LNHDA, CDR2 SQIVND (reference sequence). The CDR3 length is 12 residues. The germline V and J ends were trimmed by 7 bases and 1 base, with 7 bases remaining between them. The CDR3 DNA reads TGTGCCAGTACGCGCACGAACACTGAAGCTTTCTTT. As protein: CASTRTNTEAFF.

The V call is TRBV14, the J call TRBJ1-1; D gene uncertain. Germline V gene data show CDR1 as SGHDN and CDR2 as FVKESK. V was pared by 5 bases and J by 0 bases, with 7 bases between. The CDR3 runs to 13 residues. CDR3 amino acids: CASSFSLNTEAFF. CDR3 nucleotide sequence: TGTGCCAGCAGCTTCTCGTTGAACACTGAAGCTTTCTTT.

The chain employs TRBV20-1 and TRBJ1-1; 8 bases are shared with TRBD1. After removal of 0 bases from V and 2 bases from J, the junction contained 8 bases not matched to a gene. This CDR3 has 16 residues. The V gene's germline CDR1 is DFQATT and CDR2 SNEGSKA (reference sequence). The CDR3, as DNA: TGCAGTGCTAGAGATCGGTGGGACAGGAGAAACACTGAAGCTTTCTTT. It codes for CSARDRWDRRNTEAFF.

The J gene is TRBJ2-5, the V gene TRBV5-1; possibly TRBD1 or TRBD2 for D (5 bases each). With 4 bases removed from V and 0 bases from J, the gap between germline ends came to 13 bases. CDR1 SGHRS and CDR2 YFSETQ come from the germline V gene. The CDR3 length is 15 residues. CDR3 nucleotides: TGCGCCAGCAGCCGCAGGTGGGGGTACCAAGAGACCCAGTACTTC. Its translation is CASSRRWGYQETQYF.

This clonotype was picked up a small number of times. The chain is built from TRBV6-2 or TRBV6-3 and TRBJ2-4, with 8 bases aligning to TRBD1. CDR3 length equals 14 residues. The germline V gene has CDR1 MNHEY and CDR2 SVGEGT. The J segment lost 7 bases and the V segment lost 6 bases, leaving 8 bases of the junction unmatched. The CDR3 coding sequence is TGTGCCAGCAGATTTCGACAGGGGAGCAACATTCAGTACTTC. Amino acid sequence: CASRFRQGSNIQYF.

V and J are TRBV12-3 or TRBV12-4 and TRBJ1-2; unclear D gene. The V end lost 4 bases, the J end lost 0 bases, and 12 bases lay between the germline ends. The CDR3 is 15 residues long. This chain's CDR3 is CASSSLGSSNYGYTF. The CDR3 DNA sequence: TGTGCCAGCAGTTCCCTCGGAAGTTCTAACTATGGCTACACCTTC.

V usage is TRBV6-1 and J usage is TRBJ1-2, with D unclear. The CDR3 sequence is 14 residues long. V was trimmed by 1 base and J by 4 bases, leaving 10 bases between them. Germline V CDR1 and CDR2: MNHNS, SASEGT. Here the CDR3 DNA reads TGTGCCAGCAGTGAAGGGGTGAAGACCTATGGCTACACCTTC. Translation: CASSEGVKTYGYTF.

This clonotype was seen a handful of times. This rearrangement joins TRBV15 to TRBJ1-1; TRBD1 might be the D (5 bases). The V and J ends lost 7 bases and 1 base respectively, with 16 bases between them. This CDR3 is built from 15 residues. Germline V CDR1 and CDR2: LNHNV, YYDKDF (reference sequence). Written as DNA, the CDR3 is TGTGCCACCACTCCGGGGCGGGGGGGGAACACTGAAGCTTTCTTT. Translated, it gives CATTPGRGGNTEAFF.